The clone carrying this T cell receptor beta chain turned up a few times. Its specificity is not known. This specimen belongs to a study of T-cell memory formation after mild COVID-19. Turning to the study itself: Across donors, TCR clusters were largely donor specific.

Broader study findings: CD4/CD8 balance characterized clones contracting day 15 to 85, and CD4+ skew characterized later expanders. Nothing showed for sure that second-wave clones peaking on day 37 were SARS-CoV-2 specific.

Each CDR3 protein gets one entry after TCRdb re-called the 5' RACE reads with MiXCR. The table lists 190,000 or so distinct CDR3 sequences, about 10% of them singletons. The CDR3 runs 13 residues. Germline-derived CDR1 and CDR2 are LGHDT and YNNKEL (reference sequence). The ends were cut back, 2 bases at V and 8 bases at J, with 10 bases in the middle. This sequence joins TRBV3-1 and TRBJ2-1, with D maybe TRBD2 (5 bases). The TCR sequence derives from a man aged 18 to 29 who had mild COVID-19 (a few samples of this study predate the infection). Cell type and time point are not known. The material sequenced was PBMCs or a T cell subset sorted from them (not recorded which). CDR3 in amino acids: CASSQHLSDEQFF. CDR3 nucleotide sequence: TGTGCCAGCAGCCAACACCTTAGCGATGAGCAGTTCTTC.